Sequencing of this T cell receptor beta chain was carried out in a study of blood T cell repertoires in COVID-19. The V gene's germline CDR1 is SGHRS and CDR2 YFSETQ. The length of the CDR3 is 17 residues. Trimming took 2 bases from V and 0 from J, leaving 18 bases between them. This clone was seen a single time. Only in-frame clones appear in the TCRdb table, and some are missing; sequencing was by immunoSEQ multiplex PCR. The repertoire holds about 110,000 clones, with 87% as singletons. Sequenced input: peripheral blood. The gene calls are TRBV5-1 and TRBJ2-7, with a tentative D call TRBD1 (6 bases). This receptor was obtained from a human donor in a cohort sampled during active COVID-19. CDR3 sequence (DNA): TGCGCCAGCAGCTTACTACAGGGTGTCCCTTCCTCCTACGAGCAGTACTTC. Translation gives CASSLLQGVPSSYEQYF.